Listed here is a single T cell receptor (beta chain). This sample was included in a study of T cell responses to AZD1222 COVID-19 vaccine. The CDR3 runs 12 residues. V lost 3 bases to trimming and J lost 3 bases, with 9 bases between them. Germline CDR1 GTSNPN, CDR2 SVGIG (reference sequence). Produced via immunoSEQ multiplex PCR; TCRdb's table is partial and in-frame only. The sample lists around 270,000 clones, 94% seen once, with 0.5% to 0.65% in the top ten. This sequence was found in an adult who received the AZD1222 COVID-19 vaccine. The sequenced sample was peripheral blood, obtained 28 days after the second AZD1222 dose. The chain uses TRBV30 and TRBJ2-7; D uncertain. Here the CDR3 DNA reads TGTGCCTGGAGGACGAACAGCTACGAGCAGTACTTC. It translates to CAWRTNSYEQYF.